These 26 T cell receptor beta chains were sequenced from one sample in a study of T-cell reconstitution after alpha-beta-depleted transplantation in children. During its preparation, the TCRbeta library received unique molecular identifiers. One entry per CDR3 protein, called by TCRdb with MiXCR from the PCR reads. The sample has 400,000 to 550,000 distinct CDR3 sequences; roughly a tenth are singletons. The specimen comprised PBMCs, sampled before TCRalphabeta/CD19-depleted stem cell transplant. These receptor sequences come from a child aged 2 to 10 with inherited bone marrow failure, due to receive a stem cell transplant.

In this sample, this clonotype turned up many times. The chain employs TRBV12-3 or TRBV12-4 and TRBJ2-7, with TRBD1 as a possible D gene (5 bases). The CDR3 has 15 residues. V was shortened by 1 base and J by 0 bases, with 10 bases between the two germline ends. In DNA form, the CDR3 reads TGTGCCAGCAGTTTAGGGACATCGATCTCCTACGAGCAGTACTTC. It is translated as CASSLGTSISYEQYF.

Many counts were recorded for this clonotype. The V call is TRBV20-1, the J call TRBJ2-3; 8 bases agree with TRBD2. Unmatched junction bases numbered 2, after V lost 0 bases and J lost 3 bases. CDR1 is DFQATT and CDR2 is SNEGSKA in the germline V gene (reference sequence). The CDR3 consists of 14 residues. The CDR3 nucleotides read TGCAGTGCTAGAGAGAGCGGGAGTACAGATACGCAGTATTTT. Its translation is CSARESGSTDTQYF.

This clonotype showed up many times. This sequence joins TRBV6-5 and TRBJ1-1, with TRBD1 matching 9 bases. The CDR3 loop spans 19 amino acids. Germline CDR1 reads MNHEY; CDR2 reads SVGAGI. Germline trimming cut 2 bases from V and 0 bases from J; bases unmatched to any gene: 13. The CDR3 nucleotides read TGTGCCAGCAGTTACCCCCCAGTCCGGGACAGGGCCGTGAACACTGAAGCTTTCTTT. Protein sequence: CASSYPPVRDRAVNTEAFF.

This clonotype was observed a handful of times. This rearrangement joins TRBV19 to TRBJ2-1; possible D gene TRBD2, 6 bases. This CDR3 contains 16 residues. CDR1 is LNHDA and CDR2 is SQIVND in the germline V gene (reference sequence). V was shortened by 5 bases and J by 9 bases, with 23 bases between the two germline ends. The CDR3 reads CASSVFGGSGDPEQFF. CDR3 coding DNA: TGTGCCAGTAGTGTTTTTGGGGGGTCAGGTGACCCTGAGCAGTTCTTC.

This clonotype was seen repeatedly, ten times or more. This chain connects TRBV5-1 to TRBJ2-1, with TRBD1 identical over 7 bases. The CDR3 runs to 14 residues. Losses at the gene ends were 3 bases for V and 6 bases for J; bases not matched to a gene: 6. Germline CDR1 is SGHRS and CDR2 is YFSETQ. CDR3 amino acids: CASSSDRVGNEQFF. The CDR3 DNA reads TGCGCCAGCAGCTCTGACAGGGTTGGCAATGAGCAGTTCTTC.

Ten or more counts support this clonotype. The chain combines TRBV30 with TRBJ1-5; unclear D gene. Per germline, CDR1 GTSNPN and CDR2 SVGIG (reference sequence). V was pared by 0 bases and J by 4 bases, with 13 bases between. The length of the CDR3 is 15 residues. The DNA for the CDR3 is TGTGCCTGGAGTGTCGGTGTACGTTGGAATCAGCCCCAGCATTTT. Protein sequence: CAWSVGVRWNQPQHF.

The V gene is TRBV27, the J gene TRBJ2-1, with 7 bases aligning to TRBD2. CDR3 length: 14 residues. Germline V gene data show CDR1 as MNHEY and CDR2 as SMNVEV (reference sequence). V was pared by 3 bases and J by 15 bases, with 14 bases of the junction left unmatched. CDR3 loop: CASSFGATGRIRFF. DNA of the CDR3: TGTGCCAGCAGTTTTGGTGCTACCGGGAGGATCCGGTTCTTC.

Of note for this clonotype: A much larger clone lies a single base off, so this may be a read error. CDR3 loop: CASSEICAPYGYTF. As DNA, the CDR3 is TGTGCCAGCAGCGAAATCTGTGCACCCTATGGCTACACCTTC. This chain connects TRBV11-2 to TRBJ1-2; no firm D call. In germline, CDR1 is SGHAT, CDR2 FQNNGV. V shed 5 bases and J shed 4 bases, with 14 bases lying between them. CDR3 size: 14 residues.

This clonotype turned up a few times. V usage is TRBV30 and J usage is TRBJ2-7, with unresolved D. Germline lookup yields CDR1 GTSNPN and CDR2 SVGIG (reference sequence). Trimming removed 2 bases from V and 1 base from J, with 6 bases in between. The CDR3 length is 12 residues. The CDR3 bases are TGTGCCTGGAGTCCCCATTCCTACGAGCAGTACTTC. The encoded protein is CAWSPHSYEQYF.

V gene TRBV18 combines with J gene TRBJ2-7; 11 nucleotides align to TRBD2. This CDR3 contains 13 residues. Looked up from germline, CDR1 is KGHSH and CDR2 is LQKENI. J was trimmed by 5 bases and V by 9 bases; bases with no gene match: 6. CDR3 nucleotide sequence: TGTGCCAGTTCGACTAGCGGGATCGACGAGCAGTACTTC. This encodes CASSTSGIDEQYF.

This clonotype was picked up many times. CDR3 sequence: CASSPLAGGSADTQYF. The CDR3 nucleotides read TGTGCCAGCAGCCCTCTAGCGGGAGGTAGTGCAGATACGCAGTATTTT. This chain uses TRBV5-5 with TRBJ2-3; 11 bases are shared with TRBD2. Germline-derived CDR1 and CDR2 are SGHKS and YYEKEE (reference sequence). This CDR3 is built from 16 residues. After removal of 4 bases from V and 4 bases from J, the junction contained 8 bases not matched to a gene. The full variable domain, completed using reference TRBV5-5 and TRBJ2-3, is DAGVTQSPTHLIKTRGQQVTLRCSPISGHKSVSWYQQVLGQGPQFIFQYYEKEERGRGNFPDRFSARQFPNYSSELNVNALLLGDSALYLCASSPLAGGSADTQYFGPGTRLTVL.

This clonotype appeared a few times. CDR3 DNA: TGCGCCAGCAGTCCGGAGGCTAGCGGGAGTTACGAGCAGTACTTC. Amino acids: CASSPEASGSYEQYF. The chain employs TRBV10-1 and TRBJ2-7; 10 bases line up with TRBD2. The length of the CDR3 is 15 residues. With V trimmed by 5 bases and J by 4 bases, 8 bases remained unmatched. Germline CDR1 is WNHNN and CDR2 is SYGVQD (reference sequence).

This clonotype was recorded many times. The chain uses TRBV20-1 and TRBJ2-5; possibly TRBD1 or TRBD2 for D (5 bases each). Between the trimmed V and J ends, which lost 1 base and 1 base, there was a span of 10 bases. Germline V gene sequence: CDR1 DFQATT, CDR2 SNEGSKA (reference sequence). This CDR3 region has 14 residues. In nucleotides, the CDR3 is TGCAGTGCTAGAGTCGGGGACGGCCAAGAGACCCAGTACTTC. This sequence encodes CSARVGDGQETQYF.

A few counts support this clonotype. The chain joins TRBV29-1 to TRBJ2-7, with 7 bases that match TRBD1. Per the germline V gene, CDR1 is SQVTM and CDR2 is ANQGSEA. CDR3 length: 11 amino acids. V shed 8 bases and J 3 bases; nucleotides not matched to a gene: 4. The CDR3 loop is CSRDRNYEQYF. CDR3 nucleotide sequence: TGCAGCCGGGACAGAAACTACGAGCAGTACTTC.

This clonotype was seen at least ten times. The chain combines TRBV20-1 with TRBJ2-7, with 15 bases that match TRBD2. The CDR3 runs 14 residues. Germline CDR1 reads DFQATT; CDR2 reads SNEGSKA (reference sequence). This CDR3 reads CSGGLAGGFYEQYF. DNA for the CDR3: TGCAGCGGGGGACTAGCGGGAGGATTCTACGAGCAGTACTTC.

The chain employs TRBV19 and TRBJ1-1; 7 bases align to TRBD1. CDR3 length: 13 residues. Germline values: CDR1 LNHDA, CDR2 SQIVND (reference sequence). J gave up 6 bases and V 6 bases, and 7 bases lay outside the gene matches. CDR3 in amino acids: CASSMDRPAEAFF. CDR3 DNA: TGTGCCAGTAGCATGGACAGGCCGGCTGAAGCTTTCTTT.

This clonotype was detected many times. The chain joins TRBV7-9 to TRBJ2-7; D not certain. Trimming stripped 0 bases from V and 4 bases from J, with 13 bases between. CDR1 and CDR2 from the germline V gene are SEHNR and FQNEAQ (reference sequence). This CDR3 has 15 residues. As DNA, the CDR3 is TGTGCCAGCAGCTTAGCGTCTGGATGGAATTACGAGCAGTACTTC. Translation: CASSLASGWNYEQYF.

The chain links TRBV30 to TRBJ1-1; perhaps TRBD1 as D (5 bases). The CDR3 runs 12 residues. Trimming took off 6 bases at V and 3 bases at J, with 11 bases between the two ends. CDR1 and CDR2 (germline): GTSNPN, SVGIG (reference sequence). DNA for the CDR3: TGTGCCTGTGGGGGTGGGTACACTGAAGCTTTCTTT. Residues: CACGGGYTEAFF.

This clonotype was detected a few times. The gene calls are TRBV2 and TRBJ2-7, with 8 bases lining up with TRBD1. From germline, CDR1 is SNHLY and CDR2 FYNNEI. With V trimmed by 2 bases and J by 3 bases, 9 bases remained unmatched. The CDR3 runs 16 residues. CDR3 sequence (DNA): TGTGCCAGCAGTGAAACTGGGACAGGTGCCCTCTACGAGCAGTACTTC. It encodes CASSETGTGALYEQYF.

The CDR3 reads CASSLFGAYNEQYF. The CDR3 DNA sequence: TGTGCCAGCAGCTTATTTGGAGCATACAATGAGCAGTACTTC. The J gene is TRBJ2-1, the V gene TRBV7-9; unclear D gene. The J call may not be correct, given that the DNA end is closer to TRBJ2-7. The CDR3 sequence is 14 residues long. CDR1 and CDR2 from the germline V gene are SEHNR and FQNEAQ (reference sequence).

This clonotype was counted at least ten times. This chain connects TRBV7-2 to TRBJ1-5; tentatively, D is TRBD1 (5 bases). This CDR3 region has 15 residues. CDR1 and CDR2 from the germline V gene are SGHTA and FQGNSA. V was trimmed by 2 bases and J by 5 bases, leaving 13 bases between them. The CDR3 coding sequence is TGTGCCAGCAGCTTAAGGTGGAGAGGGGATCAGCCCCAGCATTTT. Residues: CASSLRWRGDQPQHF.

In nucleotides, the CDR3 is TGCAGTGCTAGAGGGGTAGGACACCGACTCACAGATACGCAGTATTTT. This translates into CSARGVGHRLTDTQYF. The chain uses TRBV20-1 and TRBJ2-3, with TRBD1 as a possible D gene (5 bases). The germline V and J ends were trimmed by 1 base and 2 bases, with 16 bases remaining between them. Germline V CDR1 and CDR2: DFQATT, SNEGSKA (reference sequence). The CDR3 spans 16 residues.

Many counts were recorded for this clonotype. This chain links TRBV5-1 with TRBJ1-1; no clear D. The V end lost 3 bases, the J end lost 0 bases, and 6 bases lay between the germline ends. CDR1 is SGHRS, CDR2 YFSETQ, per germline. The CDR3 runs to 13 residues. CDR3 DNA: TGCGCCAGCAGCTCCTCAGTGAACACTGAAGCTTTCTTT. This sequence encodes CASSSSVNTEAFF.

The table lists this clonotype with many counts. This chain links TRBV5-1 with TRBJ1-2; 9 nucleotides agree with TRBD1. Germline V gives CDR1 SGHRS, CDR2 YFSETQ. V shed 1 base, J shed 1 base, and the junction held 5 bases outside the gene matches. The CDR3 runs 16 residues. The CDR3, as DNA: TGCGCCAGCAGCTTGACAGGGGGCGTTTTTAACTATGGCTACACCTTC. Amino acid sequence: CASSLTGGVFNYGYTF.

This clonotype was seen ten or more times. CDR3 in DNA: TGCGCCAGCAGCTTGGGGACAGGGGGTAATGAGCAGTTCTTC. Encoded protein: CASSLGTGGNEQFF. V is TRBV5-1 and J is TRBJ2-1; 10 bases map to TRBD1. This CDR3 comprises 14 residues. The junction had 1 base not matched to a gene; V was cut back by 0 bases and J by 7 bases. Germline CDR1 reads SGHRS; CDR2 reads YFSETQ.

A remark on this clonotype: This may arise from a read error, as a much more abundant clone is one base away. The chain couples TRBV6-1 to TRBJ1-5; TRBD1 matches at 8 bases. The germline V gene encodes CDR1 MNHNS and CDR2 SASEGT. J gave up 5 bases and V 6 bases, and 6 bases lay outside the gene matches. There are 14 residues in the CDR3. Written as DNA, the CDR3 is TGTGCCAGCAGAAGCAGGGGGCAAGATCAGCCCCAGCATTTT. It codes for CASRSRGQDQPQHF.